This T cell receptor beta chain comes out of a study of blood T cell repertoires in COVID-19. The ends lost 7 bases at V and 10 bases at J; junction bases unmatched: 9. Looked up from germline, CDR1 is LGHDT and CDR2 is YNNKEL (reference sequence). The CDR3 loop spans 12 amino acids. The protocol was immunoSEQ multiplex PCR, while the TCRdb copy is restricted to in-frame clones and leaves out a portion. Of approximately 200,000 clones listed, roughly 83% were seen once; the top ten hold roughly 8.7%. This clone came up a few times. The genes are TRBV3-1 (or the pseudogene TRBV3-2) and TRBJ1-1, with 7 bases identical to TRBD1. The TCR was taken from a woman aged 25 to 39 who had recovered from COVID-19. The sample taken for sequencing was PBMCs or T cells enriched from blood (not recorded which). CDR3 residues: CASIGATGLAFF. CDR3 in DNA: TGTGCCAGCATCGGGGCGACAGGGTTAGCTTTCTTT.